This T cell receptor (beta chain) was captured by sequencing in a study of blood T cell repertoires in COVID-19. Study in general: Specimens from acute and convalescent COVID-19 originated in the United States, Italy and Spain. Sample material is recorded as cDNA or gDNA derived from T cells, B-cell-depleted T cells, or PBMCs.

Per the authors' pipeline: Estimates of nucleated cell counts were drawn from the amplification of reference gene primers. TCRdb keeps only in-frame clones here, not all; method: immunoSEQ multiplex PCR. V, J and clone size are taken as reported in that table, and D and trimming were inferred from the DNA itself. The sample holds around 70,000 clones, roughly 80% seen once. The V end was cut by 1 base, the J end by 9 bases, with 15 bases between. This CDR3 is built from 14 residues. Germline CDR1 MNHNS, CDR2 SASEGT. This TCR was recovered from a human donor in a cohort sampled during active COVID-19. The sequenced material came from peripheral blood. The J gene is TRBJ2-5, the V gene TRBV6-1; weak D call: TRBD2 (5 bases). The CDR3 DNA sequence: TGTGCCAGCAGTGAAGGAGGCAGGCGGGTGGCCCAGTACTTC. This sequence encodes CASSEGGRRVAQYF.